The 13 T cell receptor beta chains given below trace back to one sample, sequenced in a study of T cells in localized non-small cell lung cancer. Produced via immunoSEQ multiplex PCR; TCRdb's table is partial and in-frame only. Found here are around 96,000 clones, about nine tenths of them singletons; the top ten hold approximately 4%. The starting material was PBMCs, obtained before any cancer treatment. The receptors derive from a woman aged 40 to 75 with stage II squamous cell lung carcinoma.

The chain carries TRBV4-1 and TRBJ2-2, with D unclear. Trimming pared 6 bases from V and 6 bases from J, leaving 11 bases between. Germline values: CDR1 MGHRA, CDR2 YSYEKL. This CDR3 region has 13 residues. The CDR3 nucleotides are TGCGCCAGCAGTATTCCAGGCCCCGGGGAGCTGTTTTTT. Its protein is CASSIPGPGELFF.

The chain employs TRBV7-8 and TRBJ1-4; TRBD1 matches at 9 bases. Germline lookup yields CDR1 SGHVS and CDR2 FQNEAQ. The ends lost 3 bases at V and 8 bases at J; junction bases unmatched: 4. CDR3 length equals 14 residues. The CDR3 DNA is TGTGCCAGCAGCTTTACCGGACAGGGGGAAAAACTGTTTTTT. This codes for CASSFTGQGEKLFF.

The genes are TRBV10-1 and TRBJ1-1, with 8 nucleotides matching TRBD1. Looked up from germline, CDR1 is WNHNN and CDR2 is SYGVQD (reference sequence). J was trimmed by 3 bases and V by 5 bases; bases with no gene match: 2. The CDR3 has 13 residues. The CDR3 spells CASSLDRDTEAFF. CDR3 sequence (DNA): TGCGCCAGCAGTTTGGACAGGGACACTGAAGCTTTCTTT.

The chain joins TRBV7-8 to TRBJ1-5; no clear D. This CDR3 region has 13 residues. Trimming left V 1 base short and J 8 bases short, with 9 bases between. The germline gives CDR1 SGHVS, CDR2 FQNEAQ. As DNA, the CDR3 is TGTGCCAGCAGCTTAGGGGAGTGGGAGCCCCAGCATTTT. It encodes CASSLGEWEPQHF.

The chain links TRBV7-9 to TRBJ2-7; weak D call: TRBD1 (7 bases). The CDR3 is made up of 16 amino acids. V lost 5 bases to trimming and J lost 4 bases, with 21 bases between them. Germline lookup yields CDR1 SEHNR and CDR2 FQNEAQ (reference sequence). The CDR3, as DNA: TGTGCCAGCAGCGCCAGACAGGGAGGTTTGACATACGAGCAGTACTTC. Protein sequence: CASSARQGGLTYEQYF.

This sequence joins TRBV6-1 and TRBJ2-7; the D gene is possibly TRBD1 (6 bases). Germline CDR1 MNHNS, CDR2 SASEGT. The CDR3 contains 14 residues. V was shortened by 8 bases and J by 1 base, with 15 bases between the two germline ends. In DNA form, the CDR3 reads TGTGCCAGCCGGGACACGGAGCTATCCTACGAGCAGTACTTC. Its translation: CASRDTELSYEQYF.

This chain links TRBV6-5 with TRBJ1-2, with D uncertain. The length of the CDR3 is 10 residues. With 10 bases removed from V and 4 bases from J, the gap between germline ends came to 7 bases. Germline assignment: CDR1 MNHEY and CDR2 SVGAGI. The CDR3 DNA reads as TGTGCCACCCTGGGCTATGGCTACACCTTC. Encoded protein: CATLGYGYTF.

J is TRBJ1-2 and V is TRBV4-2; maybe TRBD1 (6 bases). The CDR3 is made up of 16 amino acids. V gave up 6 bases and J gave up 7 bases, with 24 bases separating them. CDR1 is LGHNA and CDR2 is YNFKEQ in the germline V gene. This CDR3 reads CASSLSLGGKGSGYTF. The CDR3 bases are TGTGCCAGCAGTTTATCCTTGGGGGGCAAGGGAAGTGGCTACACCTTC.

The CDR3 coding sequence is TGTGCCAGCAGCCAAGGGACAGGGTCTCGGGGCTACACCTTC. Its translation is CASSQGTGSRGYTF. The chain has TRBV11-2 and TRBJ1-2; 9 nucleotides agree with TRBD1. V was pared by 5 bases and J by 8 bases, with 9 bases of the junction left unmatched. The germline gives CDR1 SGHAT, CDR2 FQNNGV. The CDR3 runs 14 residues.

This clone occurred once. The chain uses TRBV28 and TRBJ1-6; D is unclear. Trimming shortened V by 2 bases and J by 7 bases, and 9 bases separated the two germline ends. CDR1 and CDR2 (germline): MDHEN, SYDVKM. The CDR3 totals 14 residues. Here the CDR3 reads CASSLKSRNSPLHF. CDR3 sequence (DNA): TGTGCCAGCAGTTTAAAGTCAAGAAATTCACCCCTCCACTTT.

The V call is TRBV6-1, the J call TRBJ1-6; D unclear. The CDR3 is 14 amino acids. Trimming stripped 3 bases from V and 7 bases from J, with 10 bases between. Germline CDR1 is MNHNS and CDR2 is SASEGT. The CDR3 nucleotides read TGTGCCAGCAGTGATTCACTGTGGAATTCACCCCTCCACTTT. Protein product: CASSDSLWNSPLHF.

For the CDR3, the DNA is TGTGCCAGCGTCCTGTTGGAGTATGGCAATCAGCCCCAGCATTTT. This encodes CASVLLEYGNQPQHF. This chain joins TRBV6-1 and TRBJ1-5; no clear D. Trimming left V 8 bases short and J 2 bases short, with 16 bases between. CDR3 length equals 15 residues. CDR1 and CDR2 (germline): MNHNS, SASEGT.

The chain recombines TRBV5-1 with TRBJ2-5, with TRBD1 identical over 8 bases. CDR3 size: 15 residues. From germline, CDR1 is SGHRS and CDR2 YFSETQ. With 4 bases clipped from V and 4 bases from J, the junction kept 9 bases outside the gene matches. Here the CDR3 DNA reads TGCGCCAGCAGCCGGGACAGGAGGTCTGTAGAGACCCAGTACTTC. As protein: CASSRDRRSVETQYF.